This T cell receptor (beta chain) emerged from a study of cytomegalovirus exposure and HLA in healthy donors. The PCR contained 60 Vbeta and 13 Jbeta primers. Produced via immunoSEQ multiplex PCR; TCRdb's table is partial and in-frame only. Of more than 150,000 clones listed, roughly nine tenths were seen once; the top ten hold roughly 0.2%. Germline assignment: CDR1 SGHRS and CDR2 YFSETQ. J lost 6 bases, V lost 0 bases, and 7 bases had no gene match. The CDR3 has 16 residues. Only one count was recorded for this clone. Its specificity is not known. Study conclusions and caveats: Later work found most CMV-associated TCR beta chains apparently HLA-restricted.

This chain uses TRBV5-1 with TRBJ2-1; 9 nucleotides line up with TRBD2. Input material: PBMCs. The receptor's source is a girl under three years old in good health and CMV-seronegative. CDR3 protein: CASSLGASGMRNEQFF. The CDR3 DNA follows: TGCGCCAGCAGCTTGGGTGCTAGCGGGATGCGCAATGAGCAGTTCTTC.